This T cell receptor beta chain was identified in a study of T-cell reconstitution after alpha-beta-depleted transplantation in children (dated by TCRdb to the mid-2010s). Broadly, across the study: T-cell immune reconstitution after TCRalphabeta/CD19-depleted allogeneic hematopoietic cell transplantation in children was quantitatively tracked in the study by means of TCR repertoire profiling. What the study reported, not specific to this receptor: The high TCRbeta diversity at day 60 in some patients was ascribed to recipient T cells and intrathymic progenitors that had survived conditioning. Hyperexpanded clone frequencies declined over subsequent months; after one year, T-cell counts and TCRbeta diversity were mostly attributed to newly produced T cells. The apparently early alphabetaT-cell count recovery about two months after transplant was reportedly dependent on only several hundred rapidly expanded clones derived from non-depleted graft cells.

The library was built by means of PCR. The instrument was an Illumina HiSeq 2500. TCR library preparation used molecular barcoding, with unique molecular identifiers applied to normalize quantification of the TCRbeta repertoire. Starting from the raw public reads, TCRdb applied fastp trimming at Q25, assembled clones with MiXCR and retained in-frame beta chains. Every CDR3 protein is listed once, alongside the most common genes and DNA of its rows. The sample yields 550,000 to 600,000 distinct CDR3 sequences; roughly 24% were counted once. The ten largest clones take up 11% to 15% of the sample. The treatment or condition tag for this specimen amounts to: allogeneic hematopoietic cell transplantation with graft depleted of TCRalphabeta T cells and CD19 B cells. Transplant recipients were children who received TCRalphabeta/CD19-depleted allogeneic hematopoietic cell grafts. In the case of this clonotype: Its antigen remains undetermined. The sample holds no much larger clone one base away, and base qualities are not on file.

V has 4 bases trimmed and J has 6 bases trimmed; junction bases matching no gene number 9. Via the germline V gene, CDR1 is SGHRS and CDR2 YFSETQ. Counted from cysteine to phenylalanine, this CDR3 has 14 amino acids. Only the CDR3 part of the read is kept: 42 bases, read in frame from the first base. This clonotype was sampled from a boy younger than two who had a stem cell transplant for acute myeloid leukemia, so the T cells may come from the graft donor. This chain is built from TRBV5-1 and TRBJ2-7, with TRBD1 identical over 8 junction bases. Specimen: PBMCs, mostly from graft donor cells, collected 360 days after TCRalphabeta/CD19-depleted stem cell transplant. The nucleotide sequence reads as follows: TGCGCCAGCAGCCCAGGACAGGGATGGGCCGAGCAGTACTTC. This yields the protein CASSPGQGWAEQYF.